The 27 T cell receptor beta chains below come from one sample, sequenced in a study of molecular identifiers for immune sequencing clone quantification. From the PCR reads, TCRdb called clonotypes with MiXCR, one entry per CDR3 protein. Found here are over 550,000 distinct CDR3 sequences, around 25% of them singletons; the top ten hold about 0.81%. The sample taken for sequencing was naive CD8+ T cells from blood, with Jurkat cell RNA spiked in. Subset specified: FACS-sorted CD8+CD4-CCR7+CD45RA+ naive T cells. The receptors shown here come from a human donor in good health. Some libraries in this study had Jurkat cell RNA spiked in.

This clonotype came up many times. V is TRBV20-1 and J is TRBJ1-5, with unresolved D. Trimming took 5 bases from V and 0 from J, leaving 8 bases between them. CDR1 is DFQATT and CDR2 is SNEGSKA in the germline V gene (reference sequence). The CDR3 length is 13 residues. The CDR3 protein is CSAVPYSNQPQHF. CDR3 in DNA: TGCAGTGCTGTACCCTATAGCAATCAGCCCCAGCATTTT.

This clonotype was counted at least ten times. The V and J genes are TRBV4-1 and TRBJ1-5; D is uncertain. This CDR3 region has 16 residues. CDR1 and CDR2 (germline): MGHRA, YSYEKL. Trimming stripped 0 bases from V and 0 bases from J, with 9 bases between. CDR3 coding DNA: TGCGCCAGCAGCCAAGAACCTCATTATAGCAATCAGCCCCAGCATTTT. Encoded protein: CASSQEPHYSNQPQHF.

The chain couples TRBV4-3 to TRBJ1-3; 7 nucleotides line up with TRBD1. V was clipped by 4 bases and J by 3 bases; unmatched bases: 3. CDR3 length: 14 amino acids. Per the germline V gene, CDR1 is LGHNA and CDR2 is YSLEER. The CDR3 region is CASSPTGIGNTIYF. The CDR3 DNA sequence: TGCGCCAGCAGCCCGACAGGGATTGGAAACACCATATATTTT.

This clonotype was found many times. CDR3 sequence: CASSSDLLSQHF. The CDR3 DNA is TGTGCCAGCAGTAGTGATTTGTTGTCCCAGCATTTT. The chain employs TRBV12-3 or TRBV12-4 and TRBJ1-5; D unresolved. This CDR3 spans 12 amino acids. The ends were cut back, 5 bases at V and 11 bases at J, with 13 bases in the middle.

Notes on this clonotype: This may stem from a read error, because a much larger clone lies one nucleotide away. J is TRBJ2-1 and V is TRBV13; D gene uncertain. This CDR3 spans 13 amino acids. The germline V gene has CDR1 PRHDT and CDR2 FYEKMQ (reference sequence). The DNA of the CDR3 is TGTGCCGGCAGCTTAGCCGTGGGCAATGAGCAGTTCTTC. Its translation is CAGSLAVGNEQFF.

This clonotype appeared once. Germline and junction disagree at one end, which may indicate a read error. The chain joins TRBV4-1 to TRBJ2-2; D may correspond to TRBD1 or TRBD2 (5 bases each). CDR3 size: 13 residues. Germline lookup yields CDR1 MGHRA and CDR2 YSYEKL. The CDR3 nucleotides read TGCGCCCGCAGCCAAGAGGGGACCGGGGAGCTGTTTTTT. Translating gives CARSQEGTGELFF.

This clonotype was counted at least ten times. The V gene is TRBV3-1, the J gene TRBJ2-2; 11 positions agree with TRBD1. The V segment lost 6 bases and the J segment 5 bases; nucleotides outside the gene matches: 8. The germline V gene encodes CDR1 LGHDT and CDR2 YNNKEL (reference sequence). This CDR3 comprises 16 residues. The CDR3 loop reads CASSLDRGLRTGELFF. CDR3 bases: TGTGCCAGCAGTCTGGACAGGGGGCTAAGGACCGGGGAGCTGTTTTTT.

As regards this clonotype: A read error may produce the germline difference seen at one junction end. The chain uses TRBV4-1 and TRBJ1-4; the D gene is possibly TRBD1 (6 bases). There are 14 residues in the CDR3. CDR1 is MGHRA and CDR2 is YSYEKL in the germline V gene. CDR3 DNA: TGCGCCCGCAGCCCAAGGGGGGCTAACGAAAAACTGTTTTTT. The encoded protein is CARSPRGANEKLFF.

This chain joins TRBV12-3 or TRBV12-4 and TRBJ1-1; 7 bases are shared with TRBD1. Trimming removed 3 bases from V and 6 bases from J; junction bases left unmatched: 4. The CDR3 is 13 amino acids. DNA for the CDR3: TGTGCCAGCAGTTTTGAGCAGGGGGCTGAAGCTTTCTTT. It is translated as CASSFEQGAEAFF.

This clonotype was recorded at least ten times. In nucleotides, the CDR3 is TGTGCCAGCAGGGGGCTCGGGCCCACTGAAGCTTTCTTT. Protein sequence: CASRGLGPTEAFF. The chain employs TRBV27 and TRBJ1-1, with TRBD1 as a possible D gene (5 bases). V was cut by 6 bases and J by 4 bases, with 12 bases left in between. CDR3 size: 13 residues. CDR1 and CDR2 (germline): MNHEY, SMNVEV (reference sequence).

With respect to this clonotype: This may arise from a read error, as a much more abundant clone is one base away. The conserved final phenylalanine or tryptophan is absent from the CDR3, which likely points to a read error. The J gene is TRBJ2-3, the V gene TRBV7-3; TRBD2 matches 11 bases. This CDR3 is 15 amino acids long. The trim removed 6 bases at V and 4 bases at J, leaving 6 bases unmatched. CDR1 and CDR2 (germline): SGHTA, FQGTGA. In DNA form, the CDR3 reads TGTGCCAGCAGTTCTCTAGCGGGAGGAGCAGATACGCAGTATTCT. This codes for CASSSLAGGADTQYS.

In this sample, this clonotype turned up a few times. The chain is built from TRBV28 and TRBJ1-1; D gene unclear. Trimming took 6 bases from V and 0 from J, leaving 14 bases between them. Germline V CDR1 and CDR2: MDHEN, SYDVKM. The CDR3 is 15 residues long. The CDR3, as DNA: TGTGCCAGCAGCCACTCTGCGGGGATGAACACTGAAGCTTTCTTT. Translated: CASSHSAGMNTEAFF.

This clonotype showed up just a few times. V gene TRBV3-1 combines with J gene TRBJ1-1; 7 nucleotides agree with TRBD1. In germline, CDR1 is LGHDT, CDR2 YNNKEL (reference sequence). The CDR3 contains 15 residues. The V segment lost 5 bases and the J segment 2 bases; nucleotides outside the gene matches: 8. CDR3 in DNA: TGTGCCAGCAGCGAAAGGACAGGCCTCAACACTGAAGCTTTCTTT. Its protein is CASSERTGLNTEAFF. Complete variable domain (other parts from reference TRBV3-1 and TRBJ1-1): DTAVSQTPKYLVTQMGNDKSIKCEQNLGHDTMYWYKQDSKKFLKIMFSYNNKELIINETVPNRFSPKSPDKAHLNLHINSLELGDSAVYFCASSERTGLNTEAFFGQGTRLTVV.

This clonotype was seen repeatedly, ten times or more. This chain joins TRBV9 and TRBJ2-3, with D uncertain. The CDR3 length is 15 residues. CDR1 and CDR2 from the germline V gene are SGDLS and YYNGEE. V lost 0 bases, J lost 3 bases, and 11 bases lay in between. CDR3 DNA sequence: TGTGCCAGCAGCGTAGAATATGTCCTTACAGATACGCAGTATTTT. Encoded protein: CASSVEYVLTDTQYF.

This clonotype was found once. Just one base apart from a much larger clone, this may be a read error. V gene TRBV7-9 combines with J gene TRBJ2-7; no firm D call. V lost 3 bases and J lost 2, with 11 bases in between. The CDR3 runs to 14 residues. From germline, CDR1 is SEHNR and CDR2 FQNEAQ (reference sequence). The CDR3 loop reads CASSLTGRPYEQYF. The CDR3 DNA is TGTGCCAGCAGCTTGACGGGCCGTCCCTACGAGCAGTACTTC.

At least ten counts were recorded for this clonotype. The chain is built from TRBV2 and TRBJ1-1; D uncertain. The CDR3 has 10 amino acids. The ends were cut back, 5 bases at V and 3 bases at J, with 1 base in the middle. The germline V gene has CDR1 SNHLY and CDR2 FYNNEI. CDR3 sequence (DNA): TGTGCCAGCAGTTACACTGAAGCTTTCTTT. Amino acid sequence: CASSYTEAFF.

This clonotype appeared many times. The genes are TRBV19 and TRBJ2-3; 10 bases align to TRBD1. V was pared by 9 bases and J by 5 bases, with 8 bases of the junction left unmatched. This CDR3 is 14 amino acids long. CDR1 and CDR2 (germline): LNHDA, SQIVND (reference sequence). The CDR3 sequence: CASSVGQGLDTQYF. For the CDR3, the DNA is TGTGCCAGCAGCGTGGGACAGGGGTTAGATACGCAGTATTTT.

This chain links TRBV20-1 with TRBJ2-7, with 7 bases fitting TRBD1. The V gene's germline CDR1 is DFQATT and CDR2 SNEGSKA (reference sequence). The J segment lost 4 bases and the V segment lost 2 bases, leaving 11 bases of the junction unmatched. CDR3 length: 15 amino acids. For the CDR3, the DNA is TGCAGTGCTAGATCCCGGCGGACAGGATCGTACGAGCAGTACTTC. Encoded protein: CSARSRRTGSYEQYF.

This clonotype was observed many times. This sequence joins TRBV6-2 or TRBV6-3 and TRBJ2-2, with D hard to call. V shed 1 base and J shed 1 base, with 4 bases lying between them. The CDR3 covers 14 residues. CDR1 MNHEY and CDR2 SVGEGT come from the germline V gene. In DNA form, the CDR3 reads TGTGCCAGCAGTTACTGGAAGAACACCGGGGAGCTGTTTTTT. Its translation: CASSYWKNTGELFF.

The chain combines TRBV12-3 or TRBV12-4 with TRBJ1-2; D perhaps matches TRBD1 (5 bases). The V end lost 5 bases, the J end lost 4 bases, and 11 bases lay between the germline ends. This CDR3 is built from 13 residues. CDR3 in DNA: TGTGCCAGCAGTCCTGGGGGTTCCTATGGCTACACCTTC. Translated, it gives CASSPGGSYGYTF.

DNA for the CDR3: TGTGCCAGCAGTCCCCGTTTTAGGGGGGAGGAGGAAAAACTGTTTTTT. This encodes CASSPRFRGEEEKLFF. This chain links TRBV12-3 or TRBV12-4 with TRBJ1-4; D perhaps matches TRBD1 (6 bases). V was shortened by 5 bases and J by 8 bases, with 21 bases between the two germline ends. This CDR3 is 16 amino acids long.

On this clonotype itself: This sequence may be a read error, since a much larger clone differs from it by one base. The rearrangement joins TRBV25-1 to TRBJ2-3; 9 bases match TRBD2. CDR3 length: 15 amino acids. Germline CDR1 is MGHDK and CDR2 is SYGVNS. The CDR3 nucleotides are TGTGCCAGCAGTGATGTAGCGGGGGCCACAGATACGCAGTGTTTT. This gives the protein CASSDVAGATDTQCF.

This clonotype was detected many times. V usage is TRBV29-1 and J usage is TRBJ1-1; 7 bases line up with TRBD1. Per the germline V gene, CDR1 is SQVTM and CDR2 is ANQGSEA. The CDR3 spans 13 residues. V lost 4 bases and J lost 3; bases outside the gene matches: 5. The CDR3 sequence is CSVGAGGDTEAFF. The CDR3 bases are TGCAGCGTTGGTGCAGGGGGGGACACTGAAGCTTTCTTT.

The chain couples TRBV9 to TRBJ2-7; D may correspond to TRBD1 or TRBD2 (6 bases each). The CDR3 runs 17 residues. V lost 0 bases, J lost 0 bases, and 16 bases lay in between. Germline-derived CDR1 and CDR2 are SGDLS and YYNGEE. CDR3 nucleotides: TGTGCCAGCAGCGTAGGATCGGGGGCATCGAGCTCCTACGAGCAGTACTTC. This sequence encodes CASSVGSGASSSYEQYF.

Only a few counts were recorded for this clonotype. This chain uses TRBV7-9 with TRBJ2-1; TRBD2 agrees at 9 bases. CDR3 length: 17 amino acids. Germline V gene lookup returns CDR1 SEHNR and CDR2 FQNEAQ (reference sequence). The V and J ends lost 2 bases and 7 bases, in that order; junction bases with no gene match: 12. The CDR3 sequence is CASSLSVAGAGGNEQFF. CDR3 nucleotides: TGTGCCAGCAGCTTATCGGTAGCGGGGGCCGGAGGGAATGAGCAGTTCTTC.

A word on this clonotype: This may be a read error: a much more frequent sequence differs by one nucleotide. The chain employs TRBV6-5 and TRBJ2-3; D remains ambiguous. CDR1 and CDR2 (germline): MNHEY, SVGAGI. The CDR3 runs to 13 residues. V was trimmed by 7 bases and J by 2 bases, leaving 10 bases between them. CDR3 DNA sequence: TGTGCCAGCAAGGGCAGGTACACAGATACGCAGTATTTT. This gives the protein CASKGRYTDTQYF.

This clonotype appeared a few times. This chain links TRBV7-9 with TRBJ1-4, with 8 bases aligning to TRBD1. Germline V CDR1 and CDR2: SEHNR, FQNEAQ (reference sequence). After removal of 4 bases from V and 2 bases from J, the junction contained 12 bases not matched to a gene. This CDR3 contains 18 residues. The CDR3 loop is CASSSPGGGDGTNEKLFF. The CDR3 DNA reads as TGTGCCAGCAGCTCTCCAGGGGGCGGGGATGGCACTAATGAAAAACTGTTTTTT.